This T cell receptor beta chain is drawn from a study of shared clonotypes between healthy human individuals. In the study overall: Each donor contributed plates that comprised three CD4 naive, three CD4 memory, two CD8 naive and one CD8 memory. General study findings and limits: The low donor count limited represented genetic and exposure-history diversity. Apart from blood, nothing was sampled; tissue repertoires likely differ. A handful of donors held approximately 4.6% of naive CD4 clonotypes in common.

The method was immunoSEQ multiplex PCR; TCRdb's version includes in-frame clones alone and lacks a portion of them. The data show some 980,000 clones, with 60% to 85% seen just once and over 1.3% held by the top ten. With respect to this clone: Its antigen is unknown.

This CDR3 is built from 13 residues. Germline CDR1 MNHEY, CDR2 SVGAGI. Germline trimming cut 8 bases from V and 4 bases from J; bases unmatched to any gene: 3. Source material: memory CD4+ T cells sorted from blood. Documented subset: CD45RA-negative fraction. The genes are TRBV6-5 and TRBJ1-5; 9 bases are shared with TRBD1. This receptor was taken from a man aged 18-30 years in good health. In DNA, the CDR3 is TGTGCCAGCGGGGACAGGGCTAATCAGCCCCAGCATTTT. Encoded protein: CASGDRANQPQHF.